The next 21 T cell receptor beta chains were all read from a single sample in a study of cytotoxic CD8 clonotypes in ibrutinib-treated CLL. TCRdb's copy holds only in-frame clones and misses some; the assay was immunoSEQ multiplex PCR. In the table there are 57,000 or so clones, 50% to 70% of which are singletons. The sample consisted of PBMCs, taken at disease progression, from a patient treated with ibrutinib. Receptors originate from a human donor with chronic lymphocytic leukemia.

This clone was counted only a few times. The chain links TRBV9 to TRBJ2-2; D is unresolved. This CDR3 region has 13 residues. Germline V gives CDR1 SGDLS, CDR2 YYNGEE. With 0 bases removed from V and 7 bases from J, the gap between germline ends came to 7 bases. The CDR3 DNA sequence: TGTGCCAGCAGCGTAGCCGATGGCGGGGAGCTGTTTTTT. Its translation is CASSVADGGELFF.

The J gene is TRBJ1-5, the V gene TRBV7-2, with D tentatively TRBD1 (5 bases). Germline V gene lookup returns CDR1 SGHTA and CDR2 FQGNSA. V was cut by 4 bases and J by 7 bases, with 14 bases left in between. The CDR3 covers 14 residues. CDR3 sequence: CASSSGLAGQPQHF. The CDR3 DNA is TGTGCCAGCAGCTCGGGACTAGCTGGCCAGCCCCAGCATTTT.

This clone was observed a handful of times. The V call is TRBV18, the J call TRBJ1-2; 10 bases are a match to TRBD1. Germline V gene data show CDR1 as KGHSH and CDR2 as LQKENI. The V and J ends lost 3 bases and 4 bases, in that order; junction bases with no gene match: 8. CDR3 length equals 16 residues. CDR3 loop: CASSPPGTGVLYGYTF. The CDR3 DNA reads TGTGCCAGCTCACCCCCCGGGACAGGGGTCCTCTATGGCTACACCTTC.

Written as DNA, the CDR3 is TGTGCCAGCAGGGAGGACAGAAGGAACACTGAAGCTTTCTTT. Protein: CASREDRRNTEAFF. The chain uses TRBV2 and TRBJ1-1, with D possibly TRBD1 on 6 matching bases. V lost 6 bases and J lost 1, with 12 bases in between. The CDR3 is 14 amino acids. Germline V gene lookup returns CDR1 SNHLY and CDR2 FYNNEI. The full variable domain, its missing parts supplied by reference TRBV2 and TRBJ1-1, is EPEVTQTPSHQVTQMGQEVILRCVPISNHLYFYWYRQILGQKVEFLVSFYNNEISEKSEIFDDQFSVERPDGSNFTLKIRSTKLEDSAMYFCASREDRRNTEAFFGQGTRLTVV.

The genes are TRBV27 and TRBJ2-3, with 8 bases that match TRBD2. The CDR3 contains 18 residues. The germline V gene encodes CDR1 MNHEY and CDR2 SMNVEV (reference sequence). V shed 8 bases and J 4 bases; nucleotides not matched to a gene: 20. CDR3 in amino acids: CASSPKGFGTRVPDTQYF. DNA of the CDR3: TGTGCCAGCTCCCCAAAAGGTTTTGGGACTAGAGTCCCAGATACGCAGTATTTT.

This clone turned up a few times. The V call is TRBV11-2, the J call TRBJ2-7, with D perhaps matching TRBD1 (5 bases). The germline V and J ends were trimmed by 4 bases and 3 bases, with 7 bases remaining between them. CDR3 length: 12 residues. Germline assignment: CDR1 SGHAT and CDR2 FQNNGV. CDR3 in DNA: TGTGCCAGCAGCTCCCAGGGCTACGAGCAGTACTTC. This sequence encodes CASSSQGYEQYF.

The chain uses TRBV2 and TRBJ2-5, with unresolved D. Looked up from germline, CDR1 is SNHLY and CDR2 is FYNNEI. The CDR3 is 12 residues long. Trimming left V 7 bases short and J 5 bases short, with 11 bases between. CDR3 residues: CASTNRRETQYF. CDR3 sequence (DNA): TGTGCCAGCACGAACCGACGGGAGACCCAGTACTTC.

The chain employs TRBV15 and TRBJ2-3; TRBD1 agrees at 10 bases. The CDR3 is 15 amino acids. CDR1 is LNHNV and CDR2 is YYDKDF in the germline V gene (reference sequence). J was trimmed by 3 bases and V by 3 bases; bases with no gene match: 3. DNA of the CDR3: TGTGCCACCAGCAGGACGGGACAGGGGACAGATACGCAGTATTTT. Protein: CATSRTGQGTDTQYF.

V gene TRBV2 combines with J gene TRBJ1-3; no reliable D call. The CDR3 consists of 13 residues. Trimming took off 2 bases at V and 4 bases at J, with 6 bases between the two ends. CDR1 and CDR2 from the germline V gene are SNHLY and FYNNEI. The CDR3 coding sequence is TGTGCCAGCAGTGAATCTCTAGGAAACACCATATATTTT. Amino acid sequence: CASSESLGNTIYF. Full variable domain (remainder filled in from reference TRBV2 and TRBJ1-3): EPEVTQTPSHQVTQMGQEVILRCVPISNHLYFYWYRQILGQKVEFLVSFYNNEISEKSEIFDDQFSVERPDGSNFTLKIRSTKLEDSAMYFCASSESLGNTIYFGEGSWLTVV.

For the CDR3, the DNA is TGCAGCGGCCTGCTAGACGTCGAGGCTTCGGTATATGAGCAGTTCTTC. It is translated as CSGLLDVEASVYEQFF. The rearrangement uses TRBV29-1 and TRBJ2-1; D gene unclear. CDR1 and CDR2 (germline): SQVTM, ANQGSEA. CDR3 length: 16 amino acids. With 7 bases removed from V and 8 bases from J, the gap between germline ends came to 27 bases.

The table lists this clone with a count of one. The V gene is TRBV4-1, the J gene TRBJ1-4, with unresolved D. There are 12 residues in the CDR3. CDR1 is MGHRA, CDR2 YSYEKL, per germline. Trimming removed 4 bases at V and 3 bases at J, with 3 bases between. CDR3 in DNA: TGCGCCAGCAGCCGCCCTAATGAAAAACTGTTTTTT. Translation: CASSRPNEKLFF.

The table lists this clone with a few counts. The J gene is TRBJ2-3, the V gene TRBV11-2, with 7 bases that match TRBD2. Germline V gives CDR1 SGHAT, CDR2 FQNNGV. CDR3 length: 16 residues. J gave up 4 bases and V 2 bases, and 9 bases lay outside the gene matches. CDR3 DNA: TGTGCCAGCAGCTTATTGCCCCTAGCGGTTGCAGATACGCAGTATTTT. Its protein is CASSLLPLAVADTQYF. Looking up the rest from reference TRBV11-2 and TRBJ2-3 gives the full variable domain: EAGVAQSPRYKIIEKRQSVAFWCNPISGHATLYWYQQILGQGPKLLIQFQNNGVVDDSQLPKDRFSAERLKGVDSTLKIQPAKLEDSAVYLCASSLLPLAVADTQYFGPGTRLTVL.

This clone showed up just once. CDR3 residues: CASNLRGANYGYTF. The CDR3 DNA reads TGTGCCAGCAACCTCCGTGGTGCTAACTATGGCTACACCTTC. The chain employs TRBV2 and TRBJ1-2; D not certain. The ends were cut back, 7 bases at V and 0 bases at J, with 12 bases in the middle. Germline loops: CDR1 SNHLY, CDR2 FYNNEI. The CDR3 runs 14 residues.

This chain connects TRBV6-1 to TRBJ2-4; tentative D call: TRBD2 (7 bases). Trimming cost V 3 bases and J 9 bases, with 21 bases left between them. Germline CDR1 MNHNS, CDR2 SASEGT. The CDR3 spans 16 residues. The CDR3 DNA follows: TGTGCCAGCAGTGAGTCTGGGGGGGGGCCCCGGGGCATTCAGTACTTC. Protein sequence: CASSESGGGPRGIQYF.

V usage is TRBV5-1 and J usage is TRBJ2-7, with 8 positions matching TRBD2. Germline loops: CDR1 SGHRS, CDR2 YFSETQ. The junction had 11 bases not matched to a gene; V was cut back by 3 bases and J by 6 bases. The CDR3 is 15 residues long. The CDR3 reads CASSSERGLDFEQYF. The DNA of the CDR3 is TGCGCCAGCAGCTCCGAGCGGGGGCTGGACTTCGAGCAGTACTTC. Filled out from reference TRBV5-1 and TRBJ2-7, the complete variable domain reads KAGVTQTPRYLIKTRGQQVTLSCSPISGHRSVSWYQQTPGQGLQFLFEYFSETQRNKGNFPGRFSGRQFSNSRSEMNVSTLELGDSALYLCASSSERGLDFEQYFGPGTRLTVT.

This clone has a handful of counts. The CDR3 reads CASSLDVYEQYF. The CDR3 nucleotides read TGCGCCAGCAGCTTGGACGTCTACGAGCAGTACTTC. The V call is TRBV5-1, the J call TRBJ2-7; D is uncertain. CDR1 is SGHRS and CDR2 is YFSETQ in the germline V gene. V lost 0 bases and J 3 bases, leaving 4 bases between the germline ends. The CDR3 is made up of 12 amino acids. The full variable domain, with the rest looked up from reference TRBV5-1 and TRBJ2-7, is KAGVTQTPRYLIKTRGQQVTLSCSPISGHRSVSWYQQTPGQGLQFLFEYFSETQRNKGNFPGRFSGRQFSNSRSEMNVSTLELGDSALYLCASSLDVYEQYFGPGTRLTVT.

The V gene is TRBV30, the J gene TRBJ1-4; D uncertain. V was pared by 0 bases and J by 10 bases, with 9 bases between. From germline, CDR1 is GTSNPN and CDR2 SVGIG (reference sequence). CDR3 length: 12 amino acids. CDR3 bases: TGTGCCTGGAGTGTCCGTCAAAGAAAACTGTTTTTT. Translated: CAWSVRQRKLFF.

The chain has TRBV10-3 and TRBJ2-2; possibly TRBD1 or TRBD2 for D (5 bases each). The CDR3 runs to 13 residues. Looked up from germline, CDR1 is ENHRY and CDR2 is SYGVKD. The germline V and J ends were trimmed by 8 bases and 4 bases, with 11 bases remaining between them. This chain's CDR3 is CAIPGTSTGELFF. The CDR3 region has the DNA TGTGCCATCCCGGGGACCAGCACCGGGGAGCTGTTTTTT.

The chain has TRBV11-3 and TRBJ2-3; the match to TRBD2 covers 7 bases. The CDR3 contains 15 residues. V trimming: 2 bases; J trimming: 4 bases; junction bases outside the gene matches: 6. Germline lookup yields CDR1 SGHNT and CDR2 YENEEA. CDR3 DNA sequence: TGTGCCAGCAGCTTACAAAGCGGGGAGCCAGATACGCAGTATTTT. Protein sequence: CASSLQSGEPDTQYF.

This sequence joins TRBV19 and TRBJ1-1; 8 bases line up with TRBD1. The J segment lost 5 bases and the V segment lost 6 bases, leaving 8 bases of the junction unmatched. Germline CDR1 reads LNHDA; CDR2 reads SQIVND (reference sequence). This CDR3 has 14 residues. The CDR3 sequence: CASSPGQGWTEAFF. CDR3 DNA sequence: TGTGCCAGTAGCCCCGGACAGGGATGGACTGAAGCTTTCTTT. The full variable domain, in which reference TRBV19 and TRBJ1-1 provide the parts outside the CDR3, is DGGITQSPKYLFRKEGQNVTLSCEQNLNHDAMYWYRQDPGQGLRLIYYSQIVNDFQKGDIAEGYSVSREKKESFPLTVTSAQKNPTAFYLCASSPGQGWTEAFFGQGTRLTVV.

This chain uses TRBV5-1 with TRBJ2-3; TRBD1 matches 8 bases. Germline V CDR1 and CDR2: SGHRS, YFSETQ. CDR3 size: 12 residues. Losses at the gene ends were 7 bases for V and 5 bases for J; bases not matched to a gene: 3. Here the CDR3 reads CASLDRGDTQYF. In nucleotides, the CDR3 is TGCGCCAGCCTCGACAGGGGAGATACGCAGTATTTT.